The clone carrying this TCR beta chain was counted ten times or more. The antigen remains undetermined. This sample was taken from a study of metastatic and nonmetastatic thyroid tumors. Background on the study: A comparison of repertoires was made across blood and tumor or nodule tissue from malignant and benign thyroid patients.

Prior to thyroid surgery, none of the patients had received any treatment. Authors' processing steps: The distant-metastasis classifier for papillary thyroid cancer was built from CDR3 differences across clinicopathological groups. TCRdb re-called the PCR reads with MiXCR. TCRdb assigned the V and J calls; the authors' analysis was not used. Among around 20,000 clones listed, 16% were seen once. Overall study results and limits: Reported TCR beta diversity, measured in blood and tumor, was significantly higher for malignant thyroid tumors than for benign nodules.

Germline lookup yields CDR1 KGHDR and CDR2 SFDVKD. The CDR3 is 14 amino acids. Trimming took 4 bases from V and 2 from J, leaving 8 bases between them. The clonotype was recovered from a male donor with papillary thyroid cancer or a benign thyroid nodule (not recorded which). Some clones in this sample may be carry-over from other donors' samples. The sample was blood. The chain carries TRBV24-1 and TRBJ1-5; maybe TRBD1 (6 bases). For the CDR3, the DNA is TGTGCCACCAGTGACCCAGGGGGCAATCAGCCCCAGCATTTT. Amino acids: CATSDPGGNQPQHF.